Only a few counts were recorded for the clone carrying this T cell receptor (beta chain). Antigen unknown. This entry belongs to a study of T cell repertoires in cytomegalovirus infection. Study summary: HLA-B-restricted CMV epitopes that are well studied, plus recently identified HLA-C-restricted ones, were used by the study. Indicated by public TCR beta signatures were CMV infection and matching HLA type. Study-wide points: Based on cumulative public TCR beta family frequency, carriers of CMV plus the relevant HLA were identified.

A single record per CDR3 protein comes from TCRdb applying MiXCR to the reads. The data contain a few hundred thousand distinct CDR3 sequences, around 35% of them singletons. The origin of this receptor is a human donor in good health (CMV status not recorded). Some clones in this sample may be carry-over from other donors' samples. The starting material was cultured PBMCs, obtained from culture after CMV antigen stimulation.

Written as DNA, the CDR3 is TGTGCCAGCAGCACCCTCGGGGGGAACTATGGCTACACCTTC. It is translated as CASSTLGGNYGYTF. The chain links TRBV7-2 to TRBJ1-2, with D tentatively TRBD1 (5 bases). CDR1 SGHTA and CDR2 FQGNSA come from the germline V gene. CDR3 size: 14 residues. V was cut by 5 bases and J by 2 bases, with 12 bases left in between.